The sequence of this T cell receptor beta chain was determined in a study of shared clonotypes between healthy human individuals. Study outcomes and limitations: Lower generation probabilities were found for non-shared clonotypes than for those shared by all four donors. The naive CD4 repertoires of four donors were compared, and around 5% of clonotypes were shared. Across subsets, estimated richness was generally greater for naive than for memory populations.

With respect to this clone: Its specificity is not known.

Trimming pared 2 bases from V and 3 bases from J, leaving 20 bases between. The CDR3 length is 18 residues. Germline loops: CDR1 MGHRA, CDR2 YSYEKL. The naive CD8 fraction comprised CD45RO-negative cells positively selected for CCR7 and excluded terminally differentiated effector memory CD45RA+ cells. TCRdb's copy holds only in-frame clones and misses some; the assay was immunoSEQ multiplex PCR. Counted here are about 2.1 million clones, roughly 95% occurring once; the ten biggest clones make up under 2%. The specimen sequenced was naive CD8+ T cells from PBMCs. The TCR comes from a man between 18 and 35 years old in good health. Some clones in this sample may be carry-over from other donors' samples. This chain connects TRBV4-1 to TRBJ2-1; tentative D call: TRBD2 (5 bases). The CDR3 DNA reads TGCGCCAGCAGCCAACTCCGCCCCATTAGCGAGAGCTACAATGAGCAGTTCTTC. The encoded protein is CASSQLRPISESYNEQFF.